This record looks at one T cell receptor beta chain sequence and its context. The sample comes from a study of blood T cell repertoires in COVID-19. Participants were aged about 18 to 100 years from approximately 25 US areas. The length of the CDR3 is 15 residues. The ends were cut back, 4 bases at V and 3 bases at J, with 12 bases in the middle. Germline V lookup: CDR1 MGHDK, CDR2 SYGVNS. Profiled with immunoSEQ multiplex PCR; TCRdb holds only in-frame clones, not every one. The repertoire holds under 350,000 clones, with about nine tenths as singletons. The receptor comes from a man aged 25 to 40 who had recovered from COVID-19. The material sequenced was PBMCs or T cells enriched from blood (not recorded which). V is TRBV25-1 and J is TRBJ2-2; TRBD2 might be the D (6 bases). The CDR3 loop reads CASSGGVPDTGELFF. CDR3 nucleotides: TGTGCCAGCAGTGGGGGGGTTCCGGACACCGGGGAGCTGTTTTTT.